The following is a T cell receptor (beta chain) sequence with its context. The entry originates in a study of blood T cell repertoires in COVID-19. The repertoire was sequenced with immunoSEQ multiplex PCR; TCRdb's copy has only in-frame clones and lacks some. The data contain around 250,000 clones, approximately 85% of them seen just once; the ten biggest clones take up 1.5% to 2%. The sequencing input was PBMCs or T cells enriched from blood (not recorded which). The receptor comes from a woman aged 45-65 years who had recovered from COVID-19.

The CDR3, as DNA: TGCAGTGCTAGTTCCCCGGGACTAGCGGGAATCAATGAGCAGTTCTTC. As protein: CSASSPGLAGINEQFF. The genes are TRBV20-1 and TRBJ2-1; 13 bases match TRBD2. Per germline, CDR1 DFQATT and CDR2 SNEGSKA (reference sequence). V dropped 3 bases and J dropped 6; count of bases not matched to a gene: 8. The CDR3 has 16 residues.